This T cell receptor beta chain was sequenced during a study of Ad26.COV2.S vaccination and SARS-CoV-2 variants. This clone turned up a few times. Its antigen is undetermined. Some clones are missing from TCRdb's copy, which holds only in-frame ones; the method was immunoSEQ multiplex PCR. The sample carries 350,000 to 500,000 clones, more than 80% recorded once. V lost 5 bases, J lost 6 bases, and 11 bases stayed unmatched. From germline, CDR1 is SEHNR and CDR2 FQNEAQ (reference sequence). The CDR3 has 16 amino acids. Treatment noted: some 20 received Ad26.COV2.S at low or high dose, single or two shots; 5 received placebo; per-sample allocation not given. The investigators took samples on day 63 after the first vaccine or placebo injection. General study results and limits: People who got the vaccine or the placebo had similar non-spike TCR breadth. Spike-specific responses of CD8+ and CD4+ T cells were reported to display substantial breadth after vaccination.

Here the sequenced sample was peripheral blood, taken in a trial of Ad26.COV2.S vaccine versus placebo. The origin of this receptor is a person aged 18 to 65 who received the Ad26.COV2.S COVID-19 vaccine or a placebo. The V call is TRBV7-9, the J call TRBJ2-2, with 8 bases aligning to TRBD1. The CDR3 DNA follows: TGTGCCAGCAGCGTAGGACAGGGTATCGGAGCCGGGGAGCTGTTTTTT. Translated, it gives CASSVGQGIGAGELFF.